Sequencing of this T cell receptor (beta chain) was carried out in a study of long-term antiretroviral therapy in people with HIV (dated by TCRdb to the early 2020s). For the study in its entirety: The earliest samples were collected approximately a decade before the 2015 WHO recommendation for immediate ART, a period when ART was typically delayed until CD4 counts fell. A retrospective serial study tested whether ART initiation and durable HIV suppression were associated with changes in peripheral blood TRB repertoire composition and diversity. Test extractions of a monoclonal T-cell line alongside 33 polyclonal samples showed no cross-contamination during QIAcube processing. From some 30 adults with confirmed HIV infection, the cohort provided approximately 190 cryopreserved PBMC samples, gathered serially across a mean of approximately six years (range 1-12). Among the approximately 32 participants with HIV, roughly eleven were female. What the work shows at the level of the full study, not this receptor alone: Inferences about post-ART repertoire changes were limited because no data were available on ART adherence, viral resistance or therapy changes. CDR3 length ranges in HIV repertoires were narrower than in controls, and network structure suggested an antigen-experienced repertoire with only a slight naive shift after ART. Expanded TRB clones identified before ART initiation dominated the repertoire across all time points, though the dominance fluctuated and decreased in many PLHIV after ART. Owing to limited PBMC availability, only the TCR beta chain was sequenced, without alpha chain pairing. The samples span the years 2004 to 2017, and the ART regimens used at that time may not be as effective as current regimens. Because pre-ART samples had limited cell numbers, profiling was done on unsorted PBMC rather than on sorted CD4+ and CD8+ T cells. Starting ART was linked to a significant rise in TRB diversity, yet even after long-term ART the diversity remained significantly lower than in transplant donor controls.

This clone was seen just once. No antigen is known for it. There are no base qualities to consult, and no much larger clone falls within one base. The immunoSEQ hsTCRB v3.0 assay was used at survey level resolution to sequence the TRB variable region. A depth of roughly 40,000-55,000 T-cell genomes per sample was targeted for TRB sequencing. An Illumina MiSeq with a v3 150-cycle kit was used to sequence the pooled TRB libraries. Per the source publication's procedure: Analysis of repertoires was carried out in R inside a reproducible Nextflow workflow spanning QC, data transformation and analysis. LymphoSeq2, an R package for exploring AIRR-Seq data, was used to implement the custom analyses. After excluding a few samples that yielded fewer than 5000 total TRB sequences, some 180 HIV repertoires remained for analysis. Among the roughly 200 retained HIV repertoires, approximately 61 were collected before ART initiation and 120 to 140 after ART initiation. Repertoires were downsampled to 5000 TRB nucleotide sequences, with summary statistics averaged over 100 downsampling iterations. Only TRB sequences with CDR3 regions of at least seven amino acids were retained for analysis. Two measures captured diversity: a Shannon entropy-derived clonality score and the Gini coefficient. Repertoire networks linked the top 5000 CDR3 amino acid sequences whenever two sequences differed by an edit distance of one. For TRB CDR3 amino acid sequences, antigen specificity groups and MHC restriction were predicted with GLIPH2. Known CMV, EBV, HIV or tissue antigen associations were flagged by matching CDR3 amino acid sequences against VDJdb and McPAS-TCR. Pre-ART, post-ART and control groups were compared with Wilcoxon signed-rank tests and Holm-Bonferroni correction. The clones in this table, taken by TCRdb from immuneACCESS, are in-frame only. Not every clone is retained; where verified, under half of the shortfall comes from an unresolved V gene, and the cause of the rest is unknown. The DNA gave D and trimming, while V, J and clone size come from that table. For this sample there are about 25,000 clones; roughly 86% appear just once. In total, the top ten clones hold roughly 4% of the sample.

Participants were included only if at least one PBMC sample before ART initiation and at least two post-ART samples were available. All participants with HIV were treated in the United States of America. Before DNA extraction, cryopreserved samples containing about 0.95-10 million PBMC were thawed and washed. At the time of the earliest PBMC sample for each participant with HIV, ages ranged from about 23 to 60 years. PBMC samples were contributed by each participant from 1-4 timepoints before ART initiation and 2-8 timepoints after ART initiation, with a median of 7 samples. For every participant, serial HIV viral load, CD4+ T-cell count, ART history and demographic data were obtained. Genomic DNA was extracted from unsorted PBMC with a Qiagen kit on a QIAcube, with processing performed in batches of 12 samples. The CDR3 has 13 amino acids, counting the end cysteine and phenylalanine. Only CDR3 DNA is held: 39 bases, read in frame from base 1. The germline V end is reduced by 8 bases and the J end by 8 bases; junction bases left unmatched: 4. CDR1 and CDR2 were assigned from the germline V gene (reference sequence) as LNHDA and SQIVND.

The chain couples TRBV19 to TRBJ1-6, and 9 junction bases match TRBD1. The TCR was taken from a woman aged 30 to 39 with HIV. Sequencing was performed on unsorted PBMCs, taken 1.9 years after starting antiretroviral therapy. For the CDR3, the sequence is CASQQGADSPLHF. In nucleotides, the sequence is TGTGCCAGTCAACAGGGGGCGGATTCACCCCTCCACTTT.